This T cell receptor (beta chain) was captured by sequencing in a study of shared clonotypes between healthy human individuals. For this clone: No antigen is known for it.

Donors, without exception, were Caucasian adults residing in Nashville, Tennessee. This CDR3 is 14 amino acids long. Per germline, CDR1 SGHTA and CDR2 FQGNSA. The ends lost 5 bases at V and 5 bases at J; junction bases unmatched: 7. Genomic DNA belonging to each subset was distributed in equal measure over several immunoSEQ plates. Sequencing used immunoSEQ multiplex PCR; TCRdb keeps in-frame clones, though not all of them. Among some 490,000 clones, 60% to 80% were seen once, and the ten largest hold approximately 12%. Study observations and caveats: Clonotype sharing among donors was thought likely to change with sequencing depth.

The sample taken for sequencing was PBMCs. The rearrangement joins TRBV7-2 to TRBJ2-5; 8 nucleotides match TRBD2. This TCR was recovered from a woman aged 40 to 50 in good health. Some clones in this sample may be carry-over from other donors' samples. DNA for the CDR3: TGTGCCAGCAGCACACCAACTAGCGGTGAGACCCAGTACTTC. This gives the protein CASSTPTSGETQYF.